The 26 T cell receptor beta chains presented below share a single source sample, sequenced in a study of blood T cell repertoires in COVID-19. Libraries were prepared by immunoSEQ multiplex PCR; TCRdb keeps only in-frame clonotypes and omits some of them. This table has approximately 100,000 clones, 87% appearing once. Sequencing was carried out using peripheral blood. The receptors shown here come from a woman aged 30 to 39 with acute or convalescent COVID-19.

CDR3 sequence: CATSSRVKYF. The CDR3 bases are TGTGCCACCAGCAGTCGGGTGAAGTACTTC. The rearrangement joins TRBV15 to TRBJ2-7; no clear D. The CDR3 length is 10 residues. V dropped 3 bases and J dropped 11 bases, with 8 bases sitting between them. CDR1 and CDR2 from the germline V gene are LNHNV and YYDKDF (reference sequence).

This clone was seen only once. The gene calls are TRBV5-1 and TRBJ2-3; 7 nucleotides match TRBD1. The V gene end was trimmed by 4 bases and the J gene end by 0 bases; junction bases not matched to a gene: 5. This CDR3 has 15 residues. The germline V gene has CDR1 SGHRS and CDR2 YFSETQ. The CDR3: CASSLGQASTDTQYF. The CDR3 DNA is TGCGCCAGCAGCCTTGGACAGGCTAGCACAGATACGCAGTATTTT. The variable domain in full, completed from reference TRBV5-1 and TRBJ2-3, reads KAGVTQTPRYLIKTRGQQVTLSCSPISGHRSVSWYQQTPGQGLQFLFEYFSETQRNKGNFPGRFSGRQFSNSRSEMNVSTLELGDSALYLCASSLGQASTDTQYFGPGTRLTVL.

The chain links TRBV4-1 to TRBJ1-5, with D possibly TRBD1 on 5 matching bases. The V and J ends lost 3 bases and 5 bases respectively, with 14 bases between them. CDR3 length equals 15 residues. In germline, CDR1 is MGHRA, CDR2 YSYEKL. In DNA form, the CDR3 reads TGCGCCAGCAGCCAGGACAAACTCGAGGATCAGCCCCAGCATTTT. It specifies CASSQDKLEDQPQHF.

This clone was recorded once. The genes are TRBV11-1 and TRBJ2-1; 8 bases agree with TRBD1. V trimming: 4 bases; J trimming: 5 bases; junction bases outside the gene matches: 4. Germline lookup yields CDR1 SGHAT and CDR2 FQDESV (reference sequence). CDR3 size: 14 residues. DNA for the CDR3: TGTGCCAGCAGCTCGGGACAGGCCGACAATGAGCAGTTCTTC. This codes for CASSSGQADNEQFF.

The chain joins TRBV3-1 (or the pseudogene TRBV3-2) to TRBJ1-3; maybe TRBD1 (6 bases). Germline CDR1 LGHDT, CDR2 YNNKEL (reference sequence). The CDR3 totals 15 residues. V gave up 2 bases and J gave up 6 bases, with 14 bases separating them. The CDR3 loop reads CASSQSNRVLNTIYF. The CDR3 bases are TGTGCCAGCAGCCAATCTAACAGGGTTTTAAACACCATATATTTT.

The CDR3 DNA reads as TGCGCCAGCAGCTTGGCCCCCGACAGGGTGGCCTATGGCTACACCTTC. Its translation: CASSLAPDRVAYGYTF. The chain uses TRBV5-1 and TRBJ1-2; 7 bases are a match to TRBD1. CDR1 and CDR2 from the germline V gene are SGHRS and YFSETQ. The CDR3 is made up of 16 amino acids. V trimming: 0 bases; J trimming: 4 bases; junction bases outside the gene matches: 9.

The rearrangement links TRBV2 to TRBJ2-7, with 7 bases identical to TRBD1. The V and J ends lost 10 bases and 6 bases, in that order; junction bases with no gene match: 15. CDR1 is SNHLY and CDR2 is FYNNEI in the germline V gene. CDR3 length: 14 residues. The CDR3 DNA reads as TGTGCCACCACAGACGGGACAGACCTTTCCGAGCAGTACTTC. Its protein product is CATTDGTDLSEQYF.

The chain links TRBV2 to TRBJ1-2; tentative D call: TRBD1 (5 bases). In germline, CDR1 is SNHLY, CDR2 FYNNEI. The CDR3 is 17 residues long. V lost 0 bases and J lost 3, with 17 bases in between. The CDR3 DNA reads TGTGCCAGCAGTGAAGCAGGATCCCCCCCGGGGGACTATGGCTACACCTTC. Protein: CASSEAGSPPGDYGYTF. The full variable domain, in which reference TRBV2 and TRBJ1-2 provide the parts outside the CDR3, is EPEVTQTPSHQVTQMGQEVILRCVPISNHLYFYWYRQILGQKVEFLVSFYNNEISEKSEIFDDQFSVERPDGSNFTLKIRSTKLEDSAMYFCASSEAGSPPGDYGYTFGSGTRLTVV.

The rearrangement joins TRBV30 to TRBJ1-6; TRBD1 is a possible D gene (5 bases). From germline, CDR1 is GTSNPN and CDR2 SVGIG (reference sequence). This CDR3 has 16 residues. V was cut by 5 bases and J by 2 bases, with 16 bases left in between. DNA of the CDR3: TGTGCCTGGGCCCTCCAGGGCTTCCCCTATAATTCACCCCTCCACTTT. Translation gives CAWALQGFPYNSPLHF.

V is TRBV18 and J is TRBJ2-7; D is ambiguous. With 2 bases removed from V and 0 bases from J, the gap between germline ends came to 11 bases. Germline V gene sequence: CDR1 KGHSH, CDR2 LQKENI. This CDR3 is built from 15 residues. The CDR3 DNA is TGTGCCAGCTCACCATCGGTCGGTAGCTCCTACGAGCAGTACTTC. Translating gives CASSPSVGSSYEQYF.

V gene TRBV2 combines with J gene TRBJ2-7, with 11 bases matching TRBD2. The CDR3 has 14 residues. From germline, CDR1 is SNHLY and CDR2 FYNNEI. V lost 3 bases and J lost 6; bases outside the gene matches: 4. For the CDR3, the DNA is TGTGCCAGCAGTGACCTAGCGGGGGGAGTCGAGCAGTACTTC. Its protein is CASSDLAGGVEQYF.

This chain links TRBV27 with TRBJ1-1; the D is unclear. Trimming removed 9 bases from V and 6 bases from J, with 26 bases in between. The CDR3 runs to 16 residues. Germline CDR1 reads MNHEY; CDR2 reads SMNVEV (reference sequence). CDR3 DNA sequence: TGTGCCAGTTCTTATGTAAGGGAGGTCCGGATCGCTGAAGCTTTCTTT. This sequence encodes CASSYVREVRIAEAFF.

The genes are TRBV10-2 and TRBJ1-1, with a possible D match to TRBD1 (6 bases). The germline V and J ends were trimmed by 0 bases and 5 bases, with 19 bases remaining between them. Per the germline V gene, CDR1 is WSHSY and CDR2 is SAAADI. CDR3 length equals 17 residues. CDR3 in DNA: TGCGCCAGCAGTGAGTCGACTCGCGGGGGCGTGGAGACTGAAGCTTTCTTT. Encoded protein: CASSESTRGGVETEAFF.

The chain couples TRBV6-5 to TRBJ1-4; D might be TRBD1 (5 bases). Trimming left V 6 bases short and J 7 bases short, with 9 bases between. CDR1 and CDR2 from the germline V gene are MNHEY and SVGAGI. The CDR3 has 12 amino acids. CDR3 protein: CASSPQGEKLFF. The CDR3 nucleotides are TGTGCCAGCAGCCCCCAGGGTGAAAAACTGTTTTTT.

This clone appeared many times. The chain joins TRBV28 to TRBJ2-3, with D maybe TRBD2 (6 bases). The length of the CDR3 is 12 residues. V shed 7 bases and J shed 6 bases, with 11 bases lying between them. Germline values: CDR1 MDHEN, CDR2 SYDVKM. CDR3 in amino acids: CASTGRGDTQYF. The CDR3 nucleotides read TGTGCCAGCACTGGCCGGGGGGATACGCAGTATTTT.

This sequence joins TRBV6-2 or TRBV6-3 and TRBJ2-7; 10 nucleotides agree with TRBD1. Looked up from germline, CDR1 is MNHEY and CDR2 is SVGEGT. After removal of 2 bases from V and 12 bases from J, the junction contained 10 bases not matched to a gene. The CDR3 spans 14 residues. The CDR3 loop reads CASSYLGQGTEAYF. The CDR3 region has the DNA TGTGCCAGCAGTTACCTGGGACAGGGGACCGAGGCGTACTTC.

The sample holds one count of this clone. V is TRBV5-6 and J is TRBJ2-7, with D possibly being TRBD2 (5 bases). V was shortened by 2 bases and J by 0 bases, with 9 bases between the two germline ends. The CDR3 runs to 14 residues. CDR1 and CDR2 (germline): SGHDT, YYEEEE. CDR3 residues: CASSFPSSSYEQYF. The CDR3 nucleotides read TGTGCCAGCAGCTTCCCTAGCAGCTCCTACGAGCAGTACTTC.

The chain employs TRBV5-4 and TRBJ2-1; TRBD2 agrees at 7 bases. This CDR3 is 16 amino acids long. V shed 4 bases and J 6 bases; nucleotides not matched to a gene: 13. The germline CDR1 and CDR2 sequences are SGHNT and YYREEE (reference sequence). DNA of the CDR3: TGTGCCAGCAGCCCCTTCCCGAGCGGGGTGATCAATGAGCAGTTCTTC. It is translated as CASSPFPSGVINEQFF. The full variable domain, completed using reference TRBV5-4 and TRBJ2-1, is ETGVTQSPTHLIKTRGQQVTLRCSSQSGHNTVSWYQQALGQGPQFIFQYYREEENGRGNFPPRFSGLQFPNYSSELNVNALELDDSALYLCASSPFPSGVINEQFFGPGTRLTVL.

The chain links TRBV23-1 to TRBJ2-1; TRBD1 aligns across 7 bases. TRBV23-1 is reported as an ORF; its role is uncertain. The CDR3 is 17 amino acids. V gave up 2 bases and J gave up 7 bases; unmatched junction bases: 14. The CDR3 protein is CASSQQGLAGGRNEQFF. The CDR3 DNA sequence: TGCGCCAGCAGTCAACAGGGGTTGGCAGGGGGTAGGAATGAGCAGTTCTTC.

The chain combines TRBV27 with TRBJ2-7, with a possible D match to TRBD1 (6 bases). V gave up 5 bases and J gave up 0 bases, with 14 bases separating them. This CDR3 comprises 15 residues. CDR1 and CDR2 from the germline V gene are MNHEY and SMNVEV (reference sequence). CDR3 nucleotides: TGTGCCAGCAGTATCCAGGGGATGAGCTCCTACGAGCAGTACTTC. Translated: CASSIQGMSSYEQYF.

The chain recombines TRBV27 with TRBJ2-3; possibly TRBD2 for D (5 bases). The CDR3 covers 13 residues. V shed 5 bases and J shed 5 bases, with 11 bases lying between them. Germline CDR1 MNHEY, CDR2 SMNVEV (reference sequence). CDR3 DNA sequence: TGTGCCAGCAGTCCCGGCCGGGAAGATACGCAGTATTTT. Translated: CASSPGREDTQYF.

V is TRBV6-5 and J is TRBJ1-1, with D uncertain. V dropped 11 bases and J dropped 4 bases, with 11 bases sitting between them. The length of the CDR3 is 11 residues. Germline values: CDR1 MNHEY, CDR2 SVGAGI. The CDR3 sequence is CASGVVTEAFF. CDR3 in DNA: TGTGCCTCCGGGGTTGTCACTGAAGCTTTCTTT.

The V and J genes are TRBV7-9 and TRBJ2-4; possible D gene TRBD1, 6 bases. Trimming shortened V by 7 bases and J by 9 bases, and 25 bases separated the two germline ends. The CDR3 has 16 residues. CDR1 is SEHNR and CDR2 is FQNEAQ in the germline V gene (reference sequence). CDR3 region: CASTNFRDPGVSIQYF. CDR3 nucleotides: TGTGCCAGCACCAACTTCCGGGACCCAGGGGTGAGCATTCAGTACTTC.

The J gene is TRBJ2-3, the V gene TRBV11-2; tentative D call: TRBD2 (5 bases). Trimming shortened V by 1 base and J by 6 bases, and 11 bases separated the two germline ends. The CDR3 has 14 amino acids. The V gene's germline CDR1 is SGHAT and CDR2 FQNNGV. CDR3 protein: CASSLVGSGDTQYF. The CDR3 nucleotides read TGTGCCAGCAGCTTAGTGGGCTCGGGGGATACGCAGTATTTT.

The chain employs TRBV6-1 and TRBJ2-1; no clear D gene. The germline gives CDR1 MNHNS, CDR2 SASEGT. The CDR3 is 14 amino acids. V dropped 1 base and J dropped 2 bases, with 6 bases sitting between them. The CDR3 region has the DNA TGTGCCAGCAGTGAAGGTATAGCCTACAATGAGCAGTTCTTC. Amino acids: CASSEGIAYNEQFF.

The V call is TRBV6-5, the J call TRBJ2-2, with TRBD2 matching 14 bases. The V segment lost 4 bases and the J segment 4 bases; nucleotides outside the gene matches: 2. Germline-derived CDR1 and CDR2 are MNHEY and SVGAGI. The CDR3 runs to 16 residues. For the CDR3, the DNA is TGTGCCAGCAGTTGGACTAGCGGGGGGACCACCGGGGAGCTGTTTTTT. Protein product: CASSWTSGGTTGELFF.